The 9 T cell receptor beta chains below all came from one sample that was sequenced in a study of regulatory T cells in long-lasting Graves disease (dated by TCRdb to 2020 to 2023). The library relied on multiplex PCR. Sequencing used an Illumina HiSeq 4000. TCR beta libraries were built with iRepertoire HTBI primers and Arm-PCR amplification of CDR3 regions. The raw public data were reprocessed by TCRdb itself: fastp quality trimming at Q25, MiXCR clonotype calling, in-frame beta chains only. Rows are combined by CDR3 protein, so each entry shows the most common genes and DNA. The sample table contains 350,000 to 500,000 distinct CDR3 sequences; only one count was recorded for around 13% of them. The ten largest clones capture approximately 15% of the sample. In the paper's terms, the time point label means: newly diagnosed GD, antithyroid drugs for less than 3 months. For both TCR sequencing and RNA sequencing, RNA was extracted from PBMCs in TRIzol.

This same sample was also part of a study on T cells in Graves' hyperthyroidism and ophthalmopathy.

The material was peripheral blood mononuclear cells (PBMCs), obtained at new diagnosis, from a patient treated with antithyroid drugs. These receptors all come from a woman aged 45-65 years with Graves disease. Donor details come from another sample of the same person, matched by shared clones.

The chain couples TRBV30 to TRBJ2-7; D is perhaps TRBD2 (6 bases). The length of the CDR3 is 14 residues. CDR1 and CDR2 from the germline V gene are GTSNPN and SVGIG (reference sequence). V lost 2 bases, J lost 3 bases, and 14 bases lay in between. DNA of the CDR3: TGTGCCTGGAGTTCCGGGACTGCCTTCTACGAGCAGTACTTC. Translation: CAWSSGTAFYEQYF.

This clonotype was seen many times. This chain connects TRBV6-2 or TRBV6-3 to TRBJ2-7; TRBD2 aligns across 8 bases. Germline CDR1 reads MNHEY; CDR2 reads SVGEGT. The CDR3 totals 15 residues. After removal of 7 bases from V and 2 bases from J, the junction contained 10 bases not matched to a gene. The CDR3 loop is CASTSGLAGTYEQYF. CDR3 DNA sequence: TGTGCCAGCACCTCCGGGTTAGCGGGGACCTACGAGCAGTACTTC.

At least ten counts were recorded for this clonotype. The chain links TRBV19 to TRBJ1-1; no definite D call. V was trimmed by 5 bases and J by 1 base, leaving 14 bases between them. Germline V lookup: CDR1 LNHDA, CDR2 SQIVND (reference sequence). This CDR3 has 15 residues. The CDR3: CASSWARSSNTEAFF. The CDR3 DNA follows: TGTGCCAGTAGTTGGGCCAGGTCTTCGAACACTGAAGCTTTCTTT.

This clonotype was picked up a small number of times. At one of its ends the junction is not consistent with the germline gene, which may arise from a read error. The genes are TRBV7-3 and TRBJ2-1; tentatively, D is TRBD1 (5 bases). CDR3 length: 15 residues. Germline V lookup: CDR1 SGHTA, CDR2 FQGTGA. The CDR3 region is CASSLTLVGDSEQSF. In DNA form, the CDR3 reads TGTGCCAGCAGCTTAACGTTAGTTGGCGACAGTGAGCAGTCCTTC.

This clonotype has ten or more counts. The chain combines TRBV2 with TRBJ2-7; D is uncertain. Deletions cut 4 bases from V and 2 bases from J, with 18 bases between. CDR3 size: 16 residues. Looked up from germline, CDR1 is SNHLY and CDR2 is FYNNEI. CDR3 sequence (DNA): TGTGCCAGCAGTGCGGACGGACCAGCCTATACCTACGAGCAGTACTTC. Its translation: CASSADGPAYTYEQYF.

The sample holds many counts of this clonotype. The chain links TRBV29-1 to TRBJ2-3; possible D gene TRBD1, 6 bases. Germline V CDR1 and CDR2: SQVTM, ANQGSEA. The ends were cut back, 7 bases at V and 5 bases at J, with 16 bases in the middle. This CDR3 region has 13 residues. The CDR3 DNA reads TGCAGCGGAGGGGGACGACTTATAGATACGCAGTATTTT. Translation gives CSGGGRLIDTQYF.

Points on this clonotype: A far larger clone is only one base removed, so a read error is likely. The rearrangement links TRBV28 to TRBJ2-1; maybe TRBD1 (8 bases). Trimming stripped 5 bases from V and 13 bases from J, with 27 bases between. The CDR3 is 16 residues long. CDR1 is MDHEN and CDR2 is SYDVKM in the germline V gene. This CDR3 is CASSLLGLQGGETQFF. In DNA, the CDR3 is TGTGCCAGCAGTCTCTTGGGACTACAGGGGGGGGAGACCCAGTTCTTC.

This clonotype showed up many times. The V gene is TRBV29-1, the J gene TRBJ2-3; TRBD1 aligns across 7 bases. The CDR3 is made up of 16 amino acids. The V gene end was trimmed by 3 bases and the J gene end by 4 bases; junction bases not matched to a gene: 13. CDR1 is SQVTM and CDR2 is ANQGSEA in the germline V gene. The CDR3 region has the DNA TGCAGCGTTGAGGGGCCACAGGGGTCGGTAGCAGATACGCAGTATTTT. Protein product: CSVEGPQGSVADTQYF.

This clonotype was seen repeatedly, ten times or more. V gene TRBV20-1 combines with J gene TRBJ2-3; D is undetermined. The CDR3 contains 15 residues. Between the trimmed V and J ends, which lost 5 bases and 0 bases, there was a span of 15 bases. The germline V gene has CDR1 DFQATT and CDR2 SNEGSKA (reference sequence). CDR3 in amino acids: CSAALRIPSTDTQYF. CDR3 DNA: TGCAGTGCTGCACTACGGATTCCTAGCACAGATACGCAGTATTTT.